This T cell receptor beta chain was recorded in a study of CD8 T cells in Susac syndrome. At the level of the study: Intravenous immunoglobulin alone or corticosteroids were being given to patients with Susac syndrome at blood draw, unless they were therapy-naive. General study points: The study conceded that relatively few individuals underwent its TCR sequencing and HLA analysis.

Reverse transcription of roughly 0.45 to 1 ug RNA was performed with random hexamers. Amplification of TCR beta CDR3 used immunoSEQ multiplex PCR across 54 Vbeta and 13 Jbeta. TCRdb analysed the immunoSEQ multiplex PCR reads with MiXCR anew, one entry per CDR3 protein. The sample includes some 190,000 distinct CDR3 sequences, over 90% of them seen just once. The CDR3 has 14 residues. V gave up 4 bases and J gave up 6 bases; unmatched junction bases: 5. CDR1 is SGHRS, CDR2 YFSETQ, per germline. Of note for this clonotype: Its antigen is currently unknown.

CD8+ and CD4+ blood T cells underwent TCR beta sequencing. This TCR was recovered from a human donor with Susac syndrome. V is TRBV5-1 and J is TRBJ2-1, with 9 bases aligning to TRBD1. Sequencing input: CD4+ T cells from PBMCs. The CDR3 protein is CASSPGTGLNEQFF. The CDR3 nucleotides read TGCGCCAGCAGCCCCGGGACAGGGCTCAATGAGCAGTTCTTC. The full variable domain, completed using reference TRBV5-1 and TRBJ2-1, is KAGVTQTPRYLIKTRGQQVTLSCSPISGHRSVSWYQQTPGQGLQFLFEYFSETQRNKGNFPGRFSGRQFSNSRSEMNVSTLELGDSALYLCASSPGTGLNEQFFGPGTRLTVL.